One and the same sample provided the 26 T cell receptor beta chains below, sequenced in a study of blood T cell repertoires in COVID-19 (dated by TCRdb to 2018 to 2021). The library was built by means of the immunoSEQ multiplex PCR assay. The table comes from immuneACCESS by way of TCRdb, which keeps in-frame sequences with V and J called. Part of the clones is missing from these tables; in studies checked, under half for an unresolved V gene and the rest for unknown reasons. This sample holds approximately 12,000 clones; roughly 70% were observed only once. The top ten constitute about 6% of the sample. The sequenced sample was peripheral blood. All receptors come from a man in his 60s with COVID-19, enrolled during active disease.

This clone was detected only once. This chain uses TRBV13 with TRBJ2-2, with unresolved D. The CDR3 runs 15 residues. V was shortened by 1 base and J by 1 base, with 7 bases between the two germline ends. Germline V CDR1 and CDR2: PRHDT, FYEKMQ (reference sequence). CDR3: CASSLAYGNTGELFF. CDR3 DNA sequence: TGTGCCAGCAGCTTAGCGTACGGGAACACCGGGGAGCTGTTTTTT.

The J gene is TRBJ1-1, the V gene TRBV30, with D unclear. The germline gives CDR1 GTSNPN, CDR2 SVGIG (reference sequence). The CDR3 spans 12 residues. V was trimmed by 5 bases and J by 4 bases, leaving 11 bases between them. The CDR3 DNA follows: TGTGCCTGGGATACGTCCGGCACTGAAGCTTTCTTT. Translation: CAWDTSGTEAFF.

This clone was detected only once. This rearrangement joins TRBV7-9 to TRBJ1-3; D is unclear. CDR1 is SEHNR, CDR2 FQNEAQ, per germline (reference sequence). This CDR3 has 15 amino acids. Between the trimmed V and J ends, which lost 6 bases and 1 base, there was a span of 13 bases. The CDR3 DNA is TGTGCCAGCAGTTCGCCGGGATTTTCTGGAAACACCATATATTTT. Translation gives CASSSPGFSGNTIYF. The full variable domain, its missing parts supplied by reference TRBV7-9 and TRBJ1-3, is DTGVSQNPRHKITKRGQNVTFRCDPISEHNRLYWYRQTLGQGPEFLTYFQNEAQLEKSRLLSDRFSAERPKGSFSTLEIQRTEQGDSAMYLCASSSPGFSGNTIYFGEGSWLTVV.

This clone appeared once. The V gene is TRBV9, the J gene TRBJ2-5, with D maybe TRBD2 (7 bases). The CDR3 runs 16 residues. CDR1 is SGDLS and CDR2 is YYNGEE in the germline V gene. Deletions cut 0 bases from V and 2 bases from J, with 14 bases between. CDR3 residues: CASSVGAGAIQETQYF. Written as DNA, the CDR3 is TGTGCCAGCAGCGTAGGGGCGGGGGCGATACAAGAGACCCAGTACTTC.

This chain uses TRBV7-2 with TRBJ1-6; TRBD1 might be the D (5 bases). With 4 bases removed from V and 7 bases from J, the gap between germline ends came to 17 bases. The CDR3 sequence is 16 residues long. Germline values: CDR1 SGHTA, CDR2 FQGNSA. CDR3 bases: TGTGCCAGCAGCTCGACAGCCGCCCCGGTGAATTCACCCCTCCACTTT. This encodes CASSSTAAPVNSPLHF.

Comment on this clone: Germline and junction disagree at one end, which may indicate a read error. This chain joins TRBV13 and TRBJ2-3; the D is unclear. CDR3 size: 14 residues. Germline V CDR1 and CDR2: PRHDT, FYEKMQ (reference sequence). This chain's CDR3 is CASSLGYYTDTQYF. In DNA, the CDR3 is TGTGCCAGCAGCCTAGGGTACTACACAGATACGCAGTATTTT.

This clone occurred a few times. The CDR3 here is CASSVSWARGEKLFF. The CDR3 DNA reads TGTGCCAGCAGCGTGTCATGGGCCCGGGGGGAAAAACTGTTTTTT. This rearrangement joins TRBV9 to TRBJ1-4, with D possibly being TRBD1 (5 bases). Germline lookup yields CDR1 SGDLS and CDR2 YYNGEE. Trimming removed 2 bases from V and 8 bases from J, with 16 bases in between. The CDR3 has 15 amino acids.

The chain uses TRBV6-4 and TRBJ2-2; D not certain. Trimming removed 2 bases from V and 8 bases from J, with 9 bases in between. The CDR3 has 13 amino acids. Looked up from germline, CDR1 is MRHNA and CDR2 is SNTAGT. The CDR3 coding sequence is TGTGCCAGCAGTGACAGAGGTCAGGGGGAGCTGTTTTTT. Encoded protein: CASSDRGQGELFF.

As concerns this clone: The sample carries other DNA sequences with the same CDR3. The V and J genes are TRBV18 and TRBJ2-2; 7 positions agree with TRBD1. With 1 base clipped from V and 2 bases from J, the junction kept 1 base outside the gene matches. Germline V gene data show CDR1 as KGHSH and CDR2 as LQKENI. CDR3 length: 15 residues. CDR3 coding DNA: TGTGCCAGCTCACCACGGGACAGTAACACCGGGGAGCTGTTTTTT. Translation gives CASSPRDSNTGELFF.

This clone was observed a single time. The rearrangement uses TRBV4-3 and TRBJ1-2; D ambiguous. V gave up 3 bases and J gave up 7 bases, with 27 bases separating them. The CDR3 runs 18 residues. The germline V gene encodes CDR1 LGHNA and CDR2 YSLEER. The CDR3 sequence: CASSQTTVGRSSNVGYTF. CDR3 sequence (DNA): TGCGCCAGCAGCCAGACTACAGTCGGTAGGAGCAGTAACGTTGGCTACACCTTC.

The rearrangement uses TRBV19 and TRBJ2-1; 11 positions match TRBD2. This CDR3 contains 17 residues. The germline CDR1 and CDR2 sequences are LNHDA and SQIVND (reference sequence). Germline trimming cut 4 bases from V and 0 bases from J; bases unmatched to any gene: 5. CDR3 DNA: TGTGCCAGTAGTAAAGCTAGCGGGAGGTCCTCCTACAATGAGCAGTTCTTC. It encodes CASSKASGRSSYNEQFF. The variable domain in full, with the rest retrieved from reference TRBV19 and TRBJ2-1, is DGGITQSPKYLFRKEGQNVTLSCEQNLNHDAMYWYRQDPGQGLRLIYYSQIVNDFQKGDIAEGYSVSREKKESFPLTVTSAQKNPTAFYLCASSKASGRSSYNEQFFGPGTRLTVL.

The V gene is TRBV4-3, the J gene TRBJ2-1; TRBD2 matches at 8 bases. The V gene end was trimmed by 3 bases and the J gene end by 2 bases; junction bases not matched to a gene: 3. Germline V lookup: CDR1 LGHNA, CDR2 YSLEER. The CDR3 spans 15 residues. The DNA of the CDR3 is TGCGCCAGCAGCCACCGTAGCGGGGCCTACAATGAGCAGTTCTTC. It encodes CASSHRSGAYNEQFF.

The DNA of the CDR3 is TGTGCCAGTAAGGCCCCAGGTACAGATACGCAGTATTTT. The encoded protein is CASKAPGTDTQYF. The rearrangement joins TRBV19 to TRBJ2-3; no clear D. The CDR3 consists of 13 residues. The germline V gene has CDR1 LNHDA and CDR2 SQIVND (reference sequence). With 7 bases removed from V and 3 bases from J, the gap between germline ends came to 11 bases.

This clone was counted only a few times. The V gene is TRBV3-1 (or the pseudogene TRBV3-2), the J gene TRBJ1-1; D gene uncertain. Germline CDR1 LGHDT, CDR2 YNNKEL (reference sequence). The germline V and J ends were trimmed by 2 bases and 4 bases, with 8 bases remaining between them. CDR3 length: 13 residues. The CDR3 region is CASSQRGFTEAFF. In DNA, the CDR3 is TGTGCCAGCAGCCAACGAGGGTTCACTGAAGCTTTCTTT.

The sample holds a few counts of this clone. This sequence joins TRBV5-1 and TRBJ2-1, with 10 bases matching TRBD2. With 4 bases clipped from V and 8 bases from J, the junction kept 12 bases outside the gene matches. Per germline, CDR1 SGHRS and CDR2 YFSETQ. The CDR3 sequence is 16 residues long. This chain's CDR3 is CASSPFLGTSDDEQFF. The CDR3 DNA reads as TGCGCCAGCAGCCCCTTCCTCGGGACTAGCGACGATGAGCAGTTCTTC.

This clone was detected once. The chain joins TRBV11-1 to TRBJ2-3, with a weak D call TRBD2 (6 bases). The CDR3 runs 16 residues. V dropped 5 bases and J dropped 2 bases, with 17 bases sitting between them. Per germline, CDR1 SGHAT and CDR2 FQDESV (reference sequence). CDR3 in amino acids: CASSPLAGRNTDTQYF. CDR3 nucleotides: TGTGCCAGCAGCCCTTTGGCGGGACGGAACACAGATACGCAGTATTTT.

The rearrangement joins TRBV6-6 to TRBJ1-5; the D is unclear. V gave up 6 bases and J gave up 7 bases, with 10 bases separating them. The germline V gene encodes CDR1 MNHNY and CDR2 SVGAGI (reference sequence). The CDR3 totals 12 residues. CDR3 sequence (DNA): TGTGCCAGCAGCTTCGGAGGGCAGCCCCAGCATTTT. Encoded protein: CASSFGGQPQHF.

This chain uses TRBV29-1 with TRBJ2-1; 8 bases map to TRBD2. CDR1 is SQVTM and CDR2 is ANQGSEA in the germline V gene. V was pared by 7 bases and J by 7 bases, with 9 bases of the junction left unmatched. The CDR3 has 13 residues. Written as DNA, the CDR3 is TGCAGCGCCCACCGGGGGGGGCAGAATGAGCAGTTCTTC. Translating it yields CSAHRGGQNEQFF.

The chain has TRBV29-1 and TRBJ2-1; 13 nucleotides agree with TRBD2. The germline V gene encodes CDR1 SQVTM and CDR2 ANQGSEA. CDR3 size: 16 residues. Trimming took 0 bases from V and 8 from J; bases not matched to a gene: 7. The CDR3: CSVEDSLAGGLDEQFF. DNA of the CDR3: TGCAGCGTTGAAGACTCACTAGCGGGGGGGCTTGATGAGCAGTTCTTC.

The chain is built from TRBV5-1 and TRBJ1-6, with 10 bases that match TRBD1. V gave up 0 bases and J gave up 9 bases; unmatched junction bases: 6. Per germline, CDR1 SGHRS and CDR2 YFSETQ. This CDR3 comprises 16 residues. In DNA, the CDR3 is TGCGCCAGCAGCTTGGGCCGGGACAGGGGAGGTTCACCCCTCCACTTT. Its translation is CASSLGRDRGGSPLHF.

CDR3 nucleotide sequence: TGCGCCAGCAGCACACAAGATGCAACTAATGAAAAACTGTTTTTT. It is translated as CASSTQDATNEKLFF. V gene TRBV5-1 combines with J gene TRBJ1-4, with unresolved D. V was shortened by 4 bases and J by 0 bases, with 10 bases between the two germline ends. This CDR3 region has 15 residues. The germline V gene encodes CDR1 SGHRS and CDR2 YFSETQ.

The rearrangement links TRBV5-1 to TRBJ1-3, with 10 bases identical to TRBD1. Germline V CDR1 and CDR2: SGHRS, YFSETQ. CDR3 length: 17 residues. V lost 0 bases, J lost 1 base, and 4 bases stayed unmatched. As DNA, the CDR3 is TGCGCCAGCAGCTTGGGGGGACAGGGGAAATCTGGAAACACCATATATTTT. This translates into CASSLGGQGKSGNTIYF.

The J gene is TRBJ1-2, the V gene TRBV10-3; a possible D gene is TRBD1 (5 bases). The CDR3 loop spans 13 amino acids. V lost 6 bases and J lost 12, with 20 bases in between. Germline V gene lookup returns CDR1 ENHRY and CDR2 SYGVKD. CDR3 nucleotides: TGTGCCATCAGGGTACAGGATACGTCAGTGGACACCTTC. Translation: CAIRVQDTSVDTF.

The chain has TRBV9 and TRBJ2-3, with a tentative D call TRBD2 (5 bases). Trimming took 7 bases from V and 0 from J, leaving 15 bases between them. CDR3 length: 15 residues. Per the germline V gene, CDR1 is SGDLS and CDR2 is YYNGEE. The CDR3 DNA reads TGTGCCAGCTCCGGAGGCGGACGGAGCACAGATACGCAGTATTTT. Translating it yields CASSGGGRSTDTQYF.

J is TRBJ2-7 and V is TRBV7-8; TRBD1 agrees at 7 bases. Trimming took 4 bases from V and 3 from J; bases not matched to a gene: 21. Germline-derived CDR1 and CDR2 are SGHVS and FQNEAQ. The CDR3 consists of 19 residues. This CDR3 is CASSSKWGQNSVLGYEQYF. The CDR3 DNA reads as TGTGCCAGCAGCTCGAAATGGGGACAGAACTCTGTATTAGGCTACGAGCAGTACTTC.

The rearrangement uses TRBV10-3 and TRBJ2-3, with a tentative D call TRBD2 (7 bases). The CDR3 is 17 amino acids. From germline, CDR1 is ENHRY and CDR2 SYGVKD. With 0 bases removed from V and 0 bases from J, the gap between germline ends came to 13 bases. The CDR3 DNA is TGTGCCATCAGTGAGTCGATGGGGGGGGCAAGCACAGATACGCAGTATTTT. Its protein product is CAISESMGGASTDTQYF.